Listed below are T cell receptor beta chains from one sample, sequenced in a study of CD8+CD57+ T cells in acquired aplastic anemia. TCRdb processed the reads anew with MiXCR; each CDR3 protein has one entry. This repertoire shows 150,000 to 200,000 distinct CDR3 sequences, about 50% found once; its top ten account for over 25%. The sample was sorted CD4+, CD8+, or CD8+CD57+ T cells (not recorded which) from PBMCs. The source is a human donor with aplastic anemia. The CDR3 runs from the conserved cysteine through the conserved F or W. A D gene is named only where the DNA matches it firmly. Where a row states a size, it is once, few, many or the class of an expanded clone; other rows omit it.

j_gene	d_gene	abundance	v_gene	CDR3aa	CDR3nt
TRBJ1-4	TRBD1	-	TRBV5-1	CASSFGAAQGVNEKLFF	TGCGCCAGCAGCTTTGGGGCCGCACAGGGGGTTAATGAAAAACTGTTTTTT
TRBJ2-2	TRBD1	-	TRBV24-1	CATGTANTGELFF	TGTGCCACCGGGACAGCGAACACCGGGGAGCTGTTTTTC
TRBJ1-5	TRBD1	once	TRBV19	CASSATGASNQPQHF	TGTGCCAGTAGTGCCACAGGGGCGAGCAATCAGCCCCAGCATTTT
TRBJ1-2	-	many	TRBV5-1	CASSLSGVGVSTYGYTF	TGCGCCAGCAGCTTGTCAGGGGTGGGAGTTTCCACATATGGCTACACCTTC
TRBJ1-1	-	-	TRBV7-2	CASSRDREAFF	TGTGCCAGCAGCCGCGACAGGGAAGCTTTCTTT
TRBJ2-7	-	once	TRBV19	CASSIWRGAYEQYF	TGTGCCAGTAGTATATGGCGAGGAGCCTACGAGCAGTACTTC
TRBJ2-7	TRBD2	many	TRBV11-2	CASSRGTSGPGEQYF	TGTGCCAGCAGCCGTGGGACTAGCGGTCCCGGGGAGCAGTACTTC
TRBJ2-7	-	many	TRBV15	CATSRGTVREQYF	TGTGCCACCAGCAGAGGGACAGTACGCGAGCAGTACTTC
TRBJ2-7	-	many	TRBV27	CASSPRTPSPYEQYF	TGTGCCAGCAGTCCCAGGACCCCGAGCCCCTACGAGCAGTACTTC
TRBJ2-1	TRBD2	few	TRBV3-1	CASSQVSSGSSDEQFF	TGTGCCAGCAGCCAAGTGTCCAGCGGGAGTTCAGATGAGCAGTTCTTC
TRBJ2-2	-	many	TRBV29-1	CSVHVTGELFF	TGCAGCGTTCATGTTACCGGGGAGCTGTTTTTT
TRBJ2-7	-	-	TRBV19	CASSISGESYEQYF	TGTGCCAGTAGTATCTCAGGCGAGAGCTACGAGCAGTACTTC
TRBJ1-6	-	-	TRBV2	CASSVSSPLHF	TGTGCCAGCAGTGTTTCTTCACCCCTCCACTTT
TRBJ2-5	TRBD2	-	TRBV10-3	CATSGGVAAEETQYF	TGTGCCACCAGCGGGGGGGTAGCAGCAGAAGAGACCCAGTACTTC
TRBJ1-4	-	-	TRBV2	CASSEQGHGEKLFF	TGTGCCAGCAGTGAGCAGGGGCACGGGGAAAAACTGTTTTTT
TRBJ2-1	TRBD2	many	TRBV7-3	CASSFLAGPYNEQFF	TGTGCCAGCAGCTTTTTAGCGGGGCCATACAATGAGCAGTTCTTC
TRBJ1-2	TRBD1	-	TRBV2	CASRRTGTGYTF	TGTGCCAGCAGACGGACAGGGACTGGCTACACCTTC
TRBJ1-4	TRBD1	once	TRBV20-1	CSAPTGTAATNEKLFF	TGCAGTGCCCCTACTGGGACAGCGGCAACTAATGAAAAACTGTTTTTT